Listed here are 31 T cell receptor beta chains from one sample, sequenced in a study of neurological immune-mediated disorders. TCRdb independently ran MiXCR on the 5' RACE reads; one entry per CDR3 protein. The top ten hold about 40% of the sample, which has some 15,000 distinct CDR3 sequences, 13% seen once. The sequencing input was CD8+ T cells from blood. Receptors originate from a female donor with HTLV-1-associated myelopathy (HAM/TSP).

In this sample, this clonotype turned up many times. The chain uses TRBV28 and TRBJ2-1; possibly TRBD1 or TRBD2 for D (5 bases each). CDR3 length: 17 residues. With 1 base removed from V and 0 bases from J, the gap between germline ends came to 13 bases. The germline gives CDR1 MDHEN, CDR2 SYDVKM. CDR3 protein: CASSLSVGTSSYNEQFF. The CDR3 nucleotides read TGTGCCAGCAGTTTATCGGTCGGGACCAGCTCCTACAATGAGCAGTTCTTC.

In this sample, this clonotype turned up many times. The CDR3 protein is CASSFRARGEQETQYF. DNA for the CDR3: TGTGCCAGCAGTTTTCGTGCCCGAGGGGAACAAGAGACCCAGTACTTC. V usage is TRBV28 and J usage is TRBJ2-5; D could derive from TRBD1 or TRBD2 (5 bases each). CDR1 is MDHEN and CDR2 is SYDVKM in the germline V gene. Trimming took off 3 bases at V and 2 bases at J, with 16 bases between the two ends. The CDR3 sequence is 16 residues long.

The rearrangement uses TRBV14 and TRBJ2-5; TRBD2 agrees at 12 bases. Trimming at V came to 4 bases and at J to 2 bases, leaving 2 bases not matched to a gene. The CDR3 has 15 amino acids. CDR1 and CDR2 (germline): SGHDN, FVKESK. CDR3 sequence reads: CASSRGLAGQETQYF. CDR3 DNA: TGTGCCAGCAGCCGAGGACTAGCGGGACAAGAGACCCAGTACTTC. The full variable domain, rest sourced from reference TRBV14 and TRBJ2-5, is EAGVTQFPSHSVIEKGQTVTLRCDPISGHDNLYWYRRVMGKEIKFLLHFVKESKQDESGMPNNRFLAERTGGTYSTLKVQPAELEDSGVYFCASSRGLAGQETQYFGPGTRLLVL.

This clonotype has at least ten counts. V and J are TRBV19 and TRBJ1-2; possibly TRBD1 for D (5 bases). V lost 3 bases to trimming and J lost 5 bases, with 10 bases between them. This CDR3 has 13 residues. Germline V gene lookup returns CDR1 LNHDA and CDR2 SQIVND (reference sequence). CDR3: CASSMGVAYGYTF. The CDR3 nucleotides are TGTGCCAGTAGTATGGGGGTTGCGTATGGCTACACCTTC.

In this sample, this clonotype turned up many times. The chain employs TRBV14 and TRBJ2-3; D gene uncertain. The V end lost 4 bases, the J end lost 2 bases, and 10 bases lay between the germline ends. The germline CDR1 and CDR2 sequences are SGHDN and FVKESK. The CDR3 totals 14 residues. DNA for the CDR3: TGTGCCAGCAGCCTCTACAGTACCACAGATACGCAGTATTTT. Its protein product is CASSLYSTTDTQYF.

This clonotype was detected ten times or more. The V and J genes are TRBV3-1 and TRBJ2-3; D not certain. Germline V lookup: CDR1 LGHDT, CDR2 YNNKEL (reference sequence). Trimming removed 6 bases at V and 0 bases at J, with 19 bases between. The CDR3 loop spans 17 amino acids. CDR3 bases: TGTGCCAGCAGTGGTGAGTTGGGCAGTGATAGCACAGATACGCAGTATTTT. As protein: CASSGELGSDSTDTQYF.

In its sample, this clonotype was seen many times. The chain combines TRBV29-1 with TRBJ2-5, with 8 bases lining up with TRBD2. Germline values: CDR1 SQVTM, CDR2 ANQGSEA. The CDR3 extends over 14 amino acids. V shed 3 bases, J shed 5 bases, and the junction held 8 bases outside the gene matches. CDR3 sequence: CSVERRGEGETQYF. The CDR3 DNA follows: TGCAGCGTTGAGAGGCGGGGGGAGGGGGAGACCCAGTACTTC.

The table lists this clonotype with many counts. The chain has TRBV7-9 and TRBJ1-1, with 7 bases lining up with TRBD1. The germline CDR1 and CDR2 sequences are SEHNR and FQNEAQ (reference sequence). V lost 6 bases, J lost 4 bases, and 8 bases stayed unmatched. This CDR3 is 14 amino acids long. The CDR3 reads CASSSTGDPTEAFF. CDR3 nucleotides: TGTGCCAGCAGTTCCACAGGGGACCCCACTGAAGCTTTCTTT.

This clonotype was recorded many times. This sequence joins TRBV6-5 and TRBJ1-1; D is ambiguous. Germline assignment: CDR1 MNHEY and CDR2 SVGAGI. The CDR3 has 14 amino acids. V lost 0 bases and J lost 4, with 9 bases in between. The CDR3: CASSYSSSSTEAFF. The CDR3 DNA sequence: TGTGCCAGCAGTTACTCGAGTTCCAGCACTGAAGCTTTCTTT.

The V call is TRBV7-9, the J call TRBJ1-2; D call uncertain. The V end was cut by 5 bases, the J end by 5 bases, with 12 bases between. The CDR3 has 13 amino acids. Germline CDR1 reads SEHNR; CDR2 reads FQNEAQ (reference sequence). CDR3 in amino acids: CASSLGAGYGYTF. The CDR3 nucleotides are TGTGCCAGCAGCCTCGGTGCGGGGTATGGCTACACCTTC.

This clonotype was counted only a few times. V usage is TRBV7-6 and J usage is TRBJ2-7; TRBD1 agrees at 11 bases. CDR3 length equals 15 residues. V lost 5 bases and J lost 1; bases outside the gene matches: 4. CDR1 is SGHVS, CDR2 FNYEAQ, per germline. DNA of the CDR3: TGTGCCAGCAGCCCGGGACAGGGGGGTTCCTACGAGCAGTACTTC. As protein: CASSPGQGGSYEQYF.

In this sample, this clonotype turned up many times. The chain has TRBV29-1 and TRBJ2-7; 10 bases fit TRBD1. V was pared by 6 bases and J by 4 bases, with 18 bases of the junction left unmatched. This CDR3 is 17 amino acids long. The V gene's germline CDR1 is SQVTM and CDR2 ANQGSEA. CDR3 bases: TGCAGCGTATTGACAGGGGGCAACCTTCCCACCCTATACGAGCAGTACTTC. Its protein product is CSVLTGGNLPTLYEQYF.

The CDR3 DNA follows: TGTGCCAGCAGCAAAGGGGGACAGGGGTTCAATGAGCAGTTCTTC. The encoded protein is CASSKGGQGFNEQFF. The chain links TRBV4-2 to TRBJ2-1; 10 bases map to TRBD1. The CDR3 spans 15 residues. Germline CDR1 reads LGHNA; CDR2 reads YNFKEQ. The junction had 7 bases not matched to a gene; V was cut back by 5 bases and J by 6 bases.

For this clonotype: A junction end diverges from the germline sequence, so it may reflect a read error. The J gene is TRBJ2-1, the V gene TRBV7-3; tentative D call: TRBD2 (6 bases). CDR3 length: 14 amino acids. Looked up from germline, CDR1 is SGHTA and CDR2 is FQGTGA. The CDR3, as DNA: TGTGACAGCAGCTTAACTAGCAGGTACAATGAGCAGTTCTTC. Its translation is CDSSLTSRYNEQFF.

This clonotype showed up many times. The chain is built from TRBV7-9 and TRBJ2-3; D gene uncertain. V shed 5 bases and J shed 4 bases, with 13 bases lying between them. CDR3 size: 14 residues. CDR1 SEHNR and CDR2 FQNEAQ come from the germline V gene (reference sequence). The CDR3 bases are TGTGCCAGCAGCCCCGTCCTTAATCCAGATACGCAGTATTTT. Its protein is CASSPVLNPDTQYF. Together with reference TRBV7-9 and TRBJ2-3, the CDR3 gives the full variable domain: DTGVSQNPRHKITKRGQNVTFRCDPISEHNRLYWYRQTLGQGPEFLTYFQNEAQLEKSRLLSDRFSAERPKGSFSTLEIQRTEQGDSAMYLCASSPVLNPDTQYFGPGTRLTVL.

This clonotype appeared many times. The V gene is TRBV7-2, the J gene TRBJ2-7, with 8 bases identical to TRBD1. V lost 4 bases and J lost 6; bases outside the gene matches: 8. The germline gives CDR1 SGHTA, CDR2 FQGNSA. The CDR3 totals 14 residues. CDR3 sequence (DNA): TGTGCCAGCAGCTACGCCGGGACAGGTGTCGAGCAGTACTTC. This codes for CASSYAGTGVEQYF.

In this sample, this clonotype turned up many times. This sequence joins TRBV7-9 and TRBJ2-3; TRBD1 matches 12 bases. V lost 5 bases to trimming and J lost 3 bases; unmatched junction nucleotides: 9. The CDR3 runs 17 residues. The germline V gene encodes CDR1 SEHNR and CDR2 FQNEAQ (reference sequence). CDR3 protein: CASSAKRDRGPTDTQYF. The CDR3, as DNA: TGTGCCAGCAGCGCCAAACGGGACAGGGGGCCAACAGATACGCAGTATTTT.

This clonotype was picked up many times. The V call is TRBV28, the J call TRBJ2-7, with TRBD1 as a possible D gene (5 bases). The CDR3 sequence is 14 residues long. V dropped 3 bases and J dropped 7 bases, with 16 bases sitting between them. Per the germline V gene, CDR1 is MDHEN and CDR2 is SYDVKM. The CDR3 nucleotides are TGTGCCAGCAGTTTGAAGTCCAGGGTAAATGAGCAGTACTTC. Protein sequence: CASSLKSRVNEQYF.

This clonotype was counted ten times or more. This chain uses TRBV29-1 with TRBJ2-1; 16 bases map to TRBD2. The V segment lost 0 bases and the J segment 7 bases; nucleotides outside the gene matches: 12. Germline CDR1 SQVTM, CDR2 ANQGSEA. The CDR3 spans 19 residues. In DNA form, the CDR3 reads TGCAGCGTTGAAGAGAGGGGACTAGCGGGAGGGTACAATAGAAATGAGCAGTTCTTC. As protein: CSVEERGLAGGYNRNEQFF.

This clonotype was seen at least ten times. The chain couples TRBV5-1 to TRBJ2-7; 12 positions match TRBD1. The CDR3 is 17 residues long. V shed 6 bases and J 0 bases; nucleotides not matched to a gene: 10. CDR1 and CDR2 (germline): SGHRS, YFSETQ. CDR3 amino acids: CASTSGTGGLSSYEQYF. DNA for the CDR3: TGCGCCAGCACCTCCGGGACAGGGGGCTTAAGCTCCTACGAGCAGTACTTC.

This clonotype was counted at least ten times. This sequence joins TRBV7-9 and TRBJ2-1, with a tentative D call TRBD2 (5 bases). Germline CDR1 is SEHNR and CDR2 is FQNEAQ (reference sequence). The germline V and J ends were trimmed by 6 bases and 8 bases, with 23 bases remaining between them. The CDR3 runs to 16 residues. The DNA of the CDR3 is TGTGCCAGCAGACGTATCACCCGGCCGATCGGGGATGAGCAGTTCTTC. It is translated as CASRRITRPIGDEQFF.

A single count supports this clonotype. The DNA of the CDR3 is TGCAGCTCCCAAGAGAACACTGAAGCTTTCTTT. This sequence encodes CSSQENTEAFF. The J gene is TRBJ1-1, the V gene TRBV29-1; D gene unclear. V was pared by 8 bases and J by 1 base, with 8 bases between. Germline-derived CDR1 and CDR2 are SQVTM and ANQGSEA. This CDR3 is built from 11 residues.

This clonotype was observed many times. V and J are TRBV10-3 and TRBJ1-1, with unresolved D. Germline assignment: CDR1 ENHRY and CDR2 SYGVKD. This CDR3 has 14 residues. V gave up 4 bases and J gave up 3 bases, with 12 bases separating them. CDR3 region: CAISVRNLDTEAFF. CDR3 coding DNA: TGTGCCATCAGTGTGAGGAACTTGGACACTGAAGCTTTCTTT.

This clonotype was recorded many times. The genes are TRBV6-5 and TRBJ2-7, with D tentatively TRBD1 (6 bases). There are 15 residues in the CDR3. Trimming shortened V by 2 bases and J by 2 bases, and 13 bases separated the two germline ends. Germline V lookup: CDR1 MNHEY, CDR2 SVGAGI. The CDR3 DNA is TGTGCCAGCAGTTACGTCCAGGGGACCCCCTACGAGCAGTACTTC. Encoded protein: CASSYVQGTPYEQYF.

This clonotype was picked up many times. The J gene is TRBJ2-1, the V gene TRBV20-1, with TRBD2 matching over 10 bases. The CDR3 spans 17 residues. The germline gives CDR1 DFQATT, CDR2 SNEGSKA (reference sequence). J lost 3 bases, V lost 5 bases, and 13 bases had no gene match. The CDR3 protein is CSAVILGGTSVYNEQFF. CDR3 nucleotide sequence: TGCAGTGCTGTCATCCTTGGTGGGACTAGCGTCTACAATGAGCAGTTCTTC.

Turning to this clonotype: A much larger clone lies one base from this, so it may be a read error. The V gene is TRBV18, the J gene TRBJ2-6, with D possibly TRBD1 on 6 matching bases. The CDR3 runs to 18 residues. The V and J ends lost 1 base and 0 bases respectively, with 13 bases between them. CDR1 KGHSH and CDR2 LQKENI come from the germline V gene. CDR3 protein: CASSPRGHVPSGANVLTF. CDR3 bases: TGTGCCAGCTCACCACGGGGACATGTCCCCTCTGGGGCCAACGTCCTGACTTTC.

This clonotype came up many times. This chain links TRBV20-1 with TRBJ1-1; the D is unclear. The V and J ends lost 1 base and 4 bases respectively, with 10 bases between them. This CDR3 is built from 13 residues. Germline loops: CDR1 DFQATT, CDR2 SNEGSKA (reference sequence). The CDR3 loop is CSARGQTGTEAFF. DNA of the CDR3: TGCAGTGCTAGAGGGCAGACCGGCACTGAAGCTTTCTTT.

This rearrangement joins TRBV20-1 to TRBJ2-1, with D possibly being TRBD1 (6 bases). With 1 base removed from V and 9 bases from J, the gap between germline ends came to 10 bases. This CDR3 contains 12 residues. Germline V lookup: CDR1 DFQATT, CDR2 SNEGSKA (reference sequence). This CDR3 reads CSARGRGFEQFF. The CDR3 coding sequence is TGCAGTGCTAGAGGAAGGGGGTTTGAGCAGTTCTTC.

This clonotype was seen at least ten times. This rearrangement joins TRBV15 to TRBJ2-7; the match to TRBD1 covers 7 bases. Losses at the gene ends were 3 bases for V and 2 bases for J; bases not matched to a gene: 7. Germline V gene data show CDR1 as LNHNV and CDR2 as YYDKDF (reference sequence). The CDR3 extends over 15 amino acids. DNA for the CDR3: TGTGCCACCAGCAGTGAATCGGGACAGACCTACGAGCAGTACTTC. Its translation is CATSSESGQTYEQYF.

The table lists this clonotype with many counts. The V call is TRBV4-1, the J call TRBJ2-1; a weak D match, TRBD1 (5 bases). Germline V gene sequence: CDR1 MGHRA, CDR2 YSYEKL. The ends were cut back, 4 bases at V and 2 bases at J, with 15 bases in the middle. The CDR3 is made up of 16 amino acids. For the CDR3, the DNA is TGCGCCAGCAGCCCCAGCCCAGGGTCAACCTACAATGAGCAGTTCTTC. Its protein is CASSPSPGSTYNEQFF.

The V gene is TRBV2, the J gene TRBJ2-2; D assignment may be TRBD1 or TRBD2 (9 bases each). Trimming shortened V by 3 bases and J by 5 bases, and 25 bases separated the two germline ends. From germline, CDR1 is SNHLY and CDR2 FYNNEI. The CDR3 is made up of 19 amino acids. CDR3 residues: CASSDQGTGRTSVTGELFF. The CDR3 DNA reads as TGTGCCAGCAGTGATCAGGGGACAGGGAGGACTAGCGTGACCGGGGAGCTGTTTTTT.